This TCR beta chain appears in the sequencing data of a study of T-cell memory formation after mild COVID-19. This clonotype was counted only a few times. TCRdb ran MiXCR on the 5' RACE reads and lists one entry per CDR3 protein. Here the sample spans tens of thousands of distinct CDR3 sequences, approximately 7% being singletons. What was sequenced was PBMCs or a T cell subset sorted from them (not recorded which). This TCR came from a man between 18 and 35 years old who had mild COVID-19 (a few samples of this study predate the infection). Cell type and time point are not known.

Written as DNA, the CDR3 is TGCGCCAGCAGCGGGGGAAACTACAATGAGCAGTTCTTC. Translation: CASSGGNYNEQFF. The rearrangement joins TRBV5-1 to TRBJ2-1; D possibly uses TRBD1 or TRBD2 (5 bases each). Germline V gene sequence: CDR1 SGHRS, CDR2 YFSETQ. V was pared by 4 bases and J by 3 bases, with 8 bases between. The CDR3 covers 13 residues.